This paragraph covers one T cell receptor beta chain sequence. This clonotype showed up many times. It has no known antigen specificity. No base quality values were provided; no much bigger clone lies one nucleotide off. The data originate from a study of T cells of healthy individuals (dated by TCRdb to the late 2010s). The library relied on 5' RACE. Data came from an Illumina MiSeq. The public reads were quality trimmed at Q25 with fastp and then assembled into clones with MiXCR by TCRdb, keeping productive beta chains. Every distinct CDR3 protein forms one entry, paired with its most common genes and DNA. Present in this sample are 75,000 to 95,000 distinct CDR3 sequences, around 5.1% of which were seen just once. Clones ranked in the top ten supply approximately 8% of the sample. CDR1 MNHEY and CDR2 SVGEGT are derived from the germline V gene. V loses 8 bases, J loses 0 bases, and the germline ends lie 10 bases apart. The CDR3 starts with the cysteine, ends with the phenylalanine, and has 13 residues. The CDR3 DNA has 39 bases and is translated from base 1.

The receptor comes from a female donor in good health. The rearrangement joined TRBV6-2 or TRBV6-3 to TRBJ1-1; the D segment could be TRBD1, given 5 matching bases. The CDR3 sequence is CASWAGMNTEAFF. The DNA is TGTGCCAGCTGGGCAGGGATGAACACTGAAGCTTTCTTT.